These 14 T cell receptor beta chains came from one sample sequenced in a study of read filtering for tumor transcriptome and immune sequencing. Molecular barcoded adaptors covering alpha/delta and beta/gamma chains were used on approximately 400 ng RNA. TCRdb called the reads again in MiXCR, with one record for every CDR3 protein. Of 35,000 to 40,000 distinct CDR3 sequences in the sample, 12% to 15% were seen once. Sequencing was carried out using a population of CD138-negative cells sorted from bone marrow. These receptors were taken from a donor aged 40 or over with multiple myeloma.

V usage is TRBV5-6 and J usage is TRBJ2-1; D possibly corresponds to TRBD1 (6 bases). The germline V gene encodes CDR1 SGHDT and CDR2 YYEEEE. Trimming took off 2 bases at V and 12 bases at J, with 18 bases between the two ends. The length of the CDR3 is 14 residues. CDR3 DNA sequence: TGTGCCAGCAGCTTCCCGACAGGCCAGTCTTCGCAGTTCTTC. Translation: CASSFPTGQSSQFF.

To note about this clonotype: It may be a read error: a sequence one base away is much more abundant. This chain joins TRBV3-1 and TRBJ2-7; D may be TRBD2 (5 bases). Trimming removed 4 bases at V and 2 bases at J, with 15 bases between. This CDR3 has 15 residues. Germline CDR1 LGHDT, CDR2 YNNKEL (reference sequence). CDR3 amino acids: CASSRSGADPYEQYF. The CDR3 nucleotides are TGTGCCAGCAGCCGGAGCGGAGCTGATCCCTACGAGCAGTACTTC.

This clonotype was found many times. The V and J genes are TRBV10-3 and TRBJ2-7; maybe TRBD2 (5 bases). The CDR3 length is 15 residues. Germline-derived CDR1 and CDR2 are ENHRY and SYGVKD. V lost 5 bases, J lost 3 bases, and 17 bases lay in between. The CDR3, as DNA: TGTGCCATCAGTCCCGGGCCCCGGAGGCACTACGAGCAGTACTTC. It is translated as CAISPGPRRHYEQYF.

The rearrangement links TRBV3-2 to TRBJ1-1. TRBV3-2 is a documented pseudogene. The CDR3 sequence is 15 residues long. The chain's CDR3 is CASSHSPPIGTEAFF. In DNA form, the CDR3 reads TGTGCCAGCAGCCACAGCCCGCCGATTGGGACTGAAGCTTTCTTT.

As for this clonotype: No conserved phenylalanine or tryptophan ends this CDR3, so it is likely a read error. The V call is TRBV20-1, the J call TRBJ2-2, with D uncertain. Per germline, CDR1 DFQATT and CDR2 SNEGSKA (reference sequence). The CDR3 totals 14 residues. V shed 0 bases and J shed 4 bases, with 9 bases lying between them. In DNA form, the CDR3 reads TGCAGTGCTAGAGACAGCCGAACCACCGGGGAGCTGTTTTCT. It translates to CSARDSRTTGELFS.

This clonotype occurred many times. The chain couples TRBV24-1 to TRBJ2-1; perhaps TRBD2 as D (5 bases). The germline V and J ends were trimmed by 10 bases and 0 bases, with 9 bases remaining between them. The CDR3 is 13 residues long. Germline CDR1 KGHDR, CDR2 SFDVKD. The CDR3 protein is CATERDSYNEQFF. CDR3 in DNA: TGTGCCACGGAGAGGGACTCCTACAATGAGCAGTTCTTC.

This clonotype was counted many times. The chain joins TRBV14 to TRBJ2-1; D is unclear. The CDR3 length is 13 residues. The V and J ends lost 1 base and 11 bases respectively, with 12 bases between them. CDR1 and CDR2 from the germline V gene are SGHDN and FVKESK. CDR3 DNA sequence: TGTGCCAGCAGCCAAGCAGGTGTGGCGAAGCAGTTCTTC. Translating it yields CASSQAGVAKQFF. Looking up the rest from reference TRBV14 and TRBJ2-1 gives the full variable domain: EAGVTQFPSHSVIEKGQTVTLRCDPISGHDNLYWYRRVMGKEIKFLLHFVKESKQDESGMPNNRFLAERTGGTYSTLKVQPAELEDSGVYFCASSQAGVAKQFFGPGTRLTVL.

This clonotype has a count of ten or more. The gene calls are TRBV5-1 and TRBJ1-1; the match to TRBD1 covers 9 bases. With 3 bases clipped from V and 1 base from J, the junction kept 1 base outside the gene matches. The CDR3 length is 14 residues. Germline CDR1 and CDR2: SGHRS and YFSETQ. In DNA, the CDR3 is TGCGCCAGCAGCTCACAGGGGGCGAACACTGAAGCTTTCTTT. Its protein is CASSSQGANTEAFF.

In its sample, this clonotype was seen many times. The CDR3 spells CASSLISSGANVLTF. CDR3 nucleotide sequence: TGTGCCAGCAGCTTAATCAGCTCTGGGGCCAACGTCCTGACTTTC. The chain carries TRBV7-9 and TRBJ2-6, with D unresolved. Germline CDR1 SEHNR, CDR2 FQNEAQ (reference sequence). The CDR3 covers 15 residues. V was pared by 2 bases and J by 0 bases, with 5 bases between.

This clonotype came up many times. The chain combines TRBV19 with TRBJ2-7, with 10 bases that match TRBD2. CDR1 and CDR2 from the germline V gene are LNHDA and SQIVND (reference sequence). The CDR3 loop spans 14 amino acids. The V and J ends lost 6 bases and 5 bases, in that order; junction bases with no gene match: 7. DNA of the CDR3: TGTGCCAGTAGGAGCGGGAGGGCCGCCGACGAGCAGTACTTC. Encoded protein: CASRSGRAADEQYF.

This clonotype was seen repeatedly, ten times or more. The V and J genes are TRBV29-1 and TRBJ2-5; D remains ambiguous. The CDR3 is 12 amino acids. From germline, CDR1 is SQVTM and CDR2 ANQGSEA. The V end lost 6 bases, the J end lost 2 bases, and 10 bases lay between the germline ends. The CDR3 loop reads CSVRLTQETQYF. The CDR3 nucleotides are TGCAGCGTACGTCTGACGCAAGAGACCCAGTACTTC.

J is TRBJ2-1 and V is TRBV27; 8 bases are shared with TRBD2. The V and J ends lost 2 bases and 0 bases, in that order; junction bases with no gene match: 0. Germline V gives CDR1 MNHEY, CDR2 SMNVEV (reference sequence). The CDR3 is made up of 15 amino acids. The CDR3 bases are TGTGCCAGCAGTTTAAGCGGGAGCTCCTACAATGAGCAGTTCTTC. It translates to CASSLSGSSYNEQFF.

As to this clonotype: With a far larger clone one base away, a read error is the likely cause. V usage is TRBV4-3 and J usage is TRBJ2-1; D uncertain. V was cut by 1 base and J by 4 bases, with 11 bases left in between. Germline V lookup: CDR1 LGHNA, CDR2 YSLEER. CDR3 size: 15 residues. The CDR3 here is CASSQGRRTYNEQFF. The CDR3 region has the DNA TGCGCCAGCAGCCAAGGTCGTCGCACGTACAATGAGCAGTTCTTC.

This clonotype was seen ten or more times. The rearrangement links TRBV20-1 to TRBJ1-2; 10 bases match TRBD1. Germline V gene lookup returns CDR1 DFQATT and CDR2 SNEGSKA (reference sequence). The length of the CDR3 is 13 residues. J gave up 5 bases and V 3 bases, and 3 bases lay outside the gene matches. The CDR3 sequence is CSASVDRGYGYTF. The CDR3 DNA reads TGCAGTGCTAGCGTGGACAGGGGGTATGGCTACACCTTC.